The rows below give T cell receptor beta chains drawn from one sample of a study of cytomegalovirus exposure and HLA in healthy donors. Produced via immunoSEQ multiplex PCR; TCRdb's table is partial and in-frame only. The sample has just over 200,000 clones; roughly 68% are singletons. The sequenced sample consisted of PBMCs. These TCRs come from a man aged 35-49 years in good health and CMV-seropositive. The conserved cysteine and the conserved F or W are not part of the CDR3 here.

>TRBV19|12|TRBJ2-7
ASRPSGGAWEQY
>TRBV11-3|13|TRBJ2-1
ASSRGGYGYNEQF
>TRBV6-5|12|TRBJ1-2
ASSPAGANYGYT
>TRBV2|11|TRBJ2-3
ANNRQGGDTQY
>TRBV28|15|TRBJ1-6
ATTTGGSESYNSPLH
>TRBV19|14|TRBJ1-6
ASSSEGRGVLSPLH
>TRBV19|10|TRBJ2-7
ASSMQGYEQY
>TRBV27|13|TRBJ1-5
ASSLSIAGDQPQH
>TRBV10-1|12|TRBJ2-3
ASSEDRTTDTQY
>TRBV10-3|11|TRBJ1-2
AISPESNYGYT